This TCR beta chain was recorded in a study of blood T cell repertoires in COVID-19 (dated by TCRdb to about 2020). Describing the broader study: The collaborator samples originated in the United States, Italy and Spain and spanned the acute and convalescent phases of COVID-19. The material from the prospective study consisted of cDNA or gDNA derived from T cells, B-cell-depleted T cells, or PBMCs. The dataset comprised deeply sampled blood TCRbeta repertoires from subjects exposed to, actively infected with, or recovered from COVID-19. The repertoires were released in a freely available public database meant as a resource for research on the immune response to SARS-CoV-2. The samples were drawn from two sources: the first 160 participants of the ongoing ImmuneRACE study, and 1,254 subjects contributed by 6 global collaborators. The sample metadata nearly always contained a de-identified subject ID, COVID-19 status, age in years and sex. HLA class I and class II types, where available, came from metadata supplied by the sample provider rather than from assay-based typing. What the authors observed across the whole study: How much clinical and demographic metadata was included differed by source and by participant, and the metadata was provided uncurated.

One collaborating source in Seattle enrolled patients while the patients were actively infected and followed the patients over time throughout the course of disease. Each collaborating institution followed its own protocols to collect whole blood in K2EDTA tubes. For TCRbeta analysis, collaborators shipped samples as frozen whole blood, isolated PBMCs, or DNA extracted from either of those sample types. The immunoSEQ Assay, a bias-controlled multiplex PCR, was used to amplify TCRbeta CDR3 regions from genomic DNA. The paper's data handling went like this. The number of nucleated cells in each sample was estimated from the amplification of reference gene primers within the assay. Sequence reads were collapsed and filtered to measure the absolute abundance of every unique TCRbeta CDR3 rearrangement. Productive Simpson clonality was computed per sample as the square root of Simpson's diversity index over productive rearrangements. In its TCRdb copy, this immuneACCESS table keeps in-frame sequences only and misses some clones. Where compared with another copy, unresolved V genes explain less than half of these, and the others have no known cause. V and J calls and clone size are as listed in that table; D and trimming were resolved from the DNA. Within this sample are about 130,000 clones, with 86% of them counted one time only. The ten largest clones represent over 9.5% of the sample.

The germline V gene encodes CDR1 LGHDT and CDR2 YNNKEL (reference sequence). The CDR3 is made up of 13 amino acids, end residues included. As to this clone: No cognate antigen has been identified for it. This is likely a read error, given that the CDR3 carries no conserved phenylalanine or tryptophan at its end. Because the CDR3's place on the DNA is in doubt, the DNA is left out and the CDR3 is given as listed by TCRdb.

This sequence was found in a woman in her 70s with COVID-19, enrolled during active disease. Sample: peripheral blood. In this chain, TRBV3-1 (or the pseudogene TRBV3-2) is recombined with TRBJ1-1; TRBD1, as called in the table, went unchecked against the DNA. The encoded CDR3 is CASSQIGGTGRVY.